This is a list of T cell receptor beta chains from one sample in a study of T-cell reconstitution after alpha-beta-depleted transplantation in children. TCRdb re-derived calls from the PCR reads in MiXCR, one entry per CDR3 protein. The table has a few hundred thousand distinct CDR3 sequences, 13% seen once. The sequenced sample was PBMCs, obtained from the stem cell graft. These TCRs come from a human donor who donated a stem cell graft to a child with Fanconi anemia. The CDR3 runs from the conserved cysteine through the conserved F or W.

TRBJ1-2	TRBV6-1	CASSGFGGDYGYTF
TRBJ1-5	TRBV12-3/TRBV12-4	CASSSGQGVRQPQHF
TRBJ1-6	TRBV12-3/TRBV12-4	CASSSLGGGNSPLHF
TRBJ2-3	TRBV9	CASSERGRGATSTDTQYF
TRBJ2-7	TRBV7-2	CASSLGLAGVPYEQYF
TRBJ2-1	TRBV29-1	CSCTGTVDNEQFF
TRBJ1-2	TRBV18	CASSEAEESYGYTF
TRBJ1-1	TRBV5-1	CASSLMQGNTEAFF
TRBJ2-3	TRBV5-5	CASTLRQGADTQYF
TRBJ1-4	TRBV29-1	CSATGTVNEKLFF
TRBJ2-3	TRBV28	CASLAGSTDTQYF
TRBJ1-1	TRBV20-1	CSARGGPRGTEAFF
TRBJ2-3	TRBV12-3/TRBV12-4	CASSLRPGLAQSDTQYF
TRBJ1-3	TRBV10-3	CAISEESSGNTIYF
TRBJ2-2	TRBV7-8	CASSPDRVGTGELFF
TRBJ1-3	TRBV4-3	CASSQVTGERNTIYF
TRBJ2-2	TRBV27	CASSLAAGITGELFF
TRBJ1-2	TRBV28	CASSSEFYGYTF
TRBJ1-2	TRBV24-1	CATSTGDYGYTF
TRBJ2-1	TRBV29-1	CSVFSGSSYNEQFF
TRBJ1-2	TRBV7-3	CASSTMGGDPYGYTF
TRBJ2-2	TRBV2	CASSGPPLRELFF
TRBJ2-2	TRBV27	CASSWTGGTGELFF
TRBJ2-3	TRBV20-1	CSAREGLSTDTQYF
TRBJ2-5	TRBV4-2	CASSQGENRGARETQYF
TRBJ1-1	TRBV11-1	CASSYPSMNTEAFF
TRBJ1-3	TRBV3-1	CASRPGSPSGNTIYF